Presented here are 14 T cell receptor beta chains from one specimen sequenced in a study of cytomegalovirus exposure and HLA in healthy donors. The primer mix had 60 Vbeta and 13 Jbeta primers. The data were produced by immunoSEQ multiplex PCR, yet TCRdb's version contains in-frame clones alone and is incomplete. Of under 200,000 clones in the sample, approximately 90% were seen once. Input material: PBMCs. The receptors originated from a boy aged 2 to 10 in good health and CMV-seronegative.

The chain joins TRBV11-3 to TRBJ2-3, with 7 bases identical to TRBD1. The V and J ends lost 5 bases and 4 bases, in that order; junction bases with no gene match: 6. The CDR3 covers 14 residues. The germline gives CDR1 SGHNT, CDR2 YENEEA. In DNA, the CDR3 is TGTGCCAGCAGCCCGACAGGGTTTTCAGATACGCAGTATTTT. Residues: CASSPTGFSDTQYF.

The chain has TRBV30 and TRBJ1-2; D is perhaps TRBD1 (5 bases). Deletions cut 0 bases from V and 5 bases from J, with 7 bases between. From germline, CDR1 is GTSNPN and CDR2 SVGIG (reference sequence). CDR3 length equals 12 residues. DNA for the CDR3: TGTGCCTGGAGTGTAGCAGGGTATGGCTACACCTTC. It encodes CAWSVAGYGYTF.

The chain carries TRBV7-3 and TRBJ2-7; D is uncertain. CDR3 length: 13 residues. Germline CDR1 SGHTA, CDR2 FQGTGA. Between the trimmed V and J ends, which lost 6 bases and 0 bases, there was a span of 9 bases. The CDR3 DNA sequence: TGTGCCAGCAGTCCAGATTCCTCCTACGAGCAGTACTTC. Translation gives CASSPDSSYEQYF.

J is TRBJ2-7 and V is TRBV5-1, with D possibly matching TRBD2 (5 bases). V shed 1 base and J shed 0 bases, with 11 bases lying between them. The CDR3 is 15 amino acids. From germline, CDR1 is SGHRS and CDR2 YFSETQ. CDR3 sequence: CASSLNAGSSYEQYF. CDR3 nucleotides: TGCGCCAGCAGCTTGAACGCTGGGAGCTCCTACGAGCAGTACTTC.

CDR3 protein: CSGDRGTEAFF. The CDR3 nucleotides are TGCAGCGGTGACAGGGGCACTGAAGCTTTCTTT. V usage is TRBV29-1 and J usage is TRBJ1-1; the match to TRBD1 covers 8 bases. The CDR3 is 11 amino acids. After removal of 7 bases from V and 4 bases from J, the junction contained 2 bases not matched to a gene. Per the germline V gene, CDR1 is SQVTM and CDR2 is ANQGSEA.

This clone has a single count. The chain recombines TRBV27 with TRBJ2-1; the match to TRBD2 covers 8 bases. This CDR3 region has 14 residues. CDR1 and CDR2 from the germline V gene are MNHEY and SMNVEV (reference sequence). J gave up 7 bases and V 5 bases, and 7 bases lay outside the gene matches. The CDR3 DNA sequence: TGTGCCAGCAGTGAAGCGGGAGCGAGGAATGAGCAGTTCTTC. It codes for CASSEAGARNEQFF.

The V and J genes are TRBV25-1 and TRBJ1-2; D gene uncertain. CDR1 MGHDK and CDR2 SYGVNS come from the germline V gene. The length of the CDR3 is 13 residues. Trimming cost V 3 bases and J 7 bases, with 12 bases left between them. Here the CDR3 DNA reads TGTGCCAGCAGTGACCCCAACCGAGGTGGCTACACCTTC. Translation: CASSDPNRGGYTF.

The chain combines TRBV19 with TRBJ1-1; 7 bases map to TRBD1. The CDR3 contains 14 residues. V dropped 3 bases and J dropped 1; count of bases not matched to a gene: 2. Germline V lookup: CDR1 LNHDA, CDR2 SQIVND (reference sequence). The CDR3 is CASSIRQGNTEAFF. CDR3 DNA sequence: TGTGCCAGTAGTATTCGACAGGGGAACACTGAAGCTTTCTTT. Complete variable domain (other parts from reference TRBV19 and TRBJ1-1): DGGITQSPKYLFRKEGQNVTLSCEQNLNHDAMYWYRQDPGQGLRLIYYSQIVNDFQKGDIAEGYSVSREKKESFPLTVTSAQKNPTAFYLCASSIRQGNTEAFFGQGTRLTVV.

The DNA of the CDR3 is TGTGCCAGCAGCTTATTTAGTTCCTACGAGCAGTACTTC. Translation gives CASSLFSSYEQYF. The V call is TRBV7-3, the J call TRBJ2-5; no reliable D call. The closer fit of TRBJ2-7 to the DNA end suggests the J call may be wrong. The CDR3 spans 13 residues. Germline-derived CDR1 and CDR2 are SGHTA and FQGTGA.

The V gene is TRBV7-9, the J gene TRBJ2-4, with 8 nucleotides matching TRBD1. The CDR3 is made up of 15 amino acids. With V trimmed by 0 bases and J by 7 bases, 5 bases remained unmatched. The V gene's germline CDR1 is SEHNR and CDR2 FQNEAQ (reference sequence). CDR3 in amino acids: CASSLAGTGGNIQYF. The CDR3 DNA follows: TGTGCCAGCAGCTTAGCGGGAACAGGGGGGAACATTCAGTACTTC.

The chain has TRBV9 and TRBJ2-3, with a tentative D call TRBD1 (5 bases). Looked up from germline, CDR1 is SGDLS and CDR2 is YYNGEE. Trimming left V 2 bases short and J 0 bases short, with 7 bases between. This CDR3 is 14 amino acids long. The CDR3 nucleotides are TGTGCCAGCAGCGTTCAGGGAAGCACAGATACGCAGTATTTT. Amino acid sequence: CASSVQGSTDTQYF.

This clone was recorded only once. The chain combines TRBV9 with TRBJ2-3; possibly TRBD2 for D (5 bases). V shed 5 bases and J shed 4 bases, with 20 bases lying between them. The length of the CDR3 is 16 residues. Germline assignment: CDR1 SGDLS and CDR2 YYNGEE. The CDR3 coding sequence is TGTGCCAGCAGTCGACAAAAGGGAGCCCCTCCAGATACGCAGTATTTT. This translates into CASSRQKGAPPDTQYF.

The V call is TRBV28, the J call TRBJ2-3; D gene ambiguous. Germline-derived CDR1 and CDR2 are MDHEN and SYDVKM. The V gene lost 4 bases and the J gene lost 2 bases, with 4 bases spanning the gap. CDR3 size: 12 residues. For the CDR3, the DNA is TGTGCCAGCAGTTCAAACACAGATACGCAGTATTTT. This gives the protein CASSSNTDTQYF.

This clone was counted a few times. The chain combines TRBV5-4 with TRBJ1-2; TRBD1 is a possible D gene (5 bases). Germline V gene data show CDR1 as SGHNT and CDR2 as YYREEE (reference sequence). CDR3 length: 12 residues. The V gene lost 0 bases and the J gene lost 7 bases, with 7 bases spanning the gap. The CDR3 DNA follows: TGTGCCAGCAGCTTGGCCCAGGGTGGCTACACCTTC. This gives the protein CASSLAQGGYTF.